This is a list of T cell receptor beta chains from one sample in a study of prognosis after radiotherapy for stage I lung cancer. TCRdb re-called the multiplex PCR reads with MiXCR, one entry per CDR3 protein. The sample records under 75,000 distinct CDR3 sequences, more than 25% being singletons. The sample was PBMCs, taken before or after stereotactic body radiation therapy (not recorded which). Receptor source: a donor aged 50 or older with non-small cell lung cancer. Both conserved end residues are part of each CDR3. The D gene is left open where the match is weak. The size entry is marked missing in some rows and otherwise reads once, few, many or a size class.

CDR3 protein	CDR3 DNA	clone size	D gene	V gene	J gene
CSADRDSNTEAFF	TGCAGTGCTGACCGGGACAGCAACACTGAAGCTTTCTTT	many	TRBD1	TRBV20-1	TRBJ1-1
CASSSVTEMNTEAFF	TGTGCCAGCAGTTCAGTGACAGAAATGAACACTGAAGCTTTCTTT	many	-	TRBV28	TRBJ1-1
CASSPAGTPNYGYTF	TGTGCCAGCTCACCCGCAGGGACCCCTAACTATGGCTACACCTTC	many	-	TRBV18	TRBJ1-2
CASSPDWGNEQFF	TGCGCCAGCAGCCCCGACTGGGGGAATGAGCAGTTCTTC	many	-	TRBV5-1	TRBJ2-1
CASSFVTEQYF	TGTGCCAGCAGCTTTGTCACCGAGCAGTACTTC	-	-	TRBV5-6	TRBJ2-7
CASRPTGGIHGYTF	TGTGCCAGCAGACCGACAGGGGGTATTCATGGCTACACCTTC	many	TRBD1	TRBV6-1	TRBJ1-2
CASTQVTATANTIYF	TGTGCCAGCACCCAAGTGACAGCCACTGCAAACACCATATATTTT	-	-	TRBV6-2/TRBV6-3	TRBJ1-3
CASSSGRDVGGRRSTQYF	TGTGCCAGCAGCTCCGGAAGGGACGTCGGGGGGCGGCGGAGTACGCAGTATTTT	many	-	TRBV11-2	TRBJ2-3
CSVDVGEKLFF	TGCAGCGTTGATGTGGGAGAAAAACTGTTTTTT	many	-	TRBV29-1	TRBJ1-4
CSARVGGDAGELFF	TGCAGTGCTAGAGTCGGGGGAGACGCCGGGGAGCTGTTTTTT	many	-	TRBV20-1	TRBJ2-2
CASSFGGGDGELFF	TGTGCCAGCAGCTTCGGAGGAGGGGACGGGGAGCTGTTTTTT	many	-	TRBV5-4	TRBJ2-2
CASTLTGGPLETQYF	TGTGCCAGCACCCTGACGGGGGGGCCATTAGAGACCCAGTACTTC	many	TRBD2	TRBV6-1	TRBJ2-5
CASSSPRGGGYTF	TGTGCCAGCAGTTCGCCCCGGGGGGGGGGCTACACCTTC	-	-	TRBV6-9	TRBJ1-2
CASSPSRDTQYF	TGTGCCAGCAGCCCATCTAGAGATACGCAGTATTTT	many	-	TRBV28	TRBJ2-3
CASSQLHSGQYGYTF	TGCGCCAGCAGCCAACTGCATTCGGGACAGTATGGCTACACCTTC	many	TRBD1	TRBV4-1	TRBJ1-2
CASSPVEETRYF	TGTGCCAGCAGTCCAGTGGAGGAGACCCGGTACTTC	-	-	TRBV6-2/TRBV6-3	TRBJ2-5
CSARPPAGSPRSYNSPLHF	TGCAGTGCTAGACCTCCCGCTGGCAGTCCTCGCTCCTATAATTCACCCCTCCACTTT	many	-	TRBV20-1	TRBJ1-6
CASTPGQGGTEAFF	TGTGCCAGTACCCCGGGACAGGGGGGGACTGAAGCTTTCTTT	many	TRBD1	TRBV19	TRBJ1-1
CASRLKQGSYGYTF	TGTGCCAGCAGGTTAAAACAGGGGAGCTATGGCTACACCTTC	many	TRBD1	TRBV6-1	TRBJ1-2
CASSLGCANYDQYF	TGTGCCAGCAGTTTAGGGTGCGCGAACTACGATCAGTACTTC	-	-	TRBV12-3/TRBV12-4	TRBJ2-7
CASSFSGGTYNEQFF	TGTGCCAGCAGCTTCTCGGGGGGGACTTACAATGAGCAGTTCTTC	many	TRBD2	TRBV11-3	TRBJ2-1
CASSVSPRSQETQYF	TGTGCCAGCAGCGTAAGTCCTCGATCCCAAGAGACCCAGTACTTC	many	-	TRBV9	TRBJ2-5
CAWRVDLGTQYF	TGTGCCTGGAGGGTCGACCTGGGGACCCAGTACTTC	many	-	TRBV30	TRBJ2-5
CSARDQGQGLAKNIQYF	TGCAGTGCTAGAGACCAGGGACAGGGGTTAGCCAAAAACATTCAGTACTTC	-	TRBD1	TRBV20-1	TRBJ2-4
CASSYQTGVRNEKLFF	TGTGCCAGCAGCTACCAGACAGGGGTCCGTAATGAAAAACTGTTTTTT	-	TRBD1	TRBV5-8	TRBJ1-4
CASSEQIRQGGSSPLHF	TGTGCCAGCAGTGAACAGATTAGACAGGGTGGCAGTTCACCCCTCCACTTT	-	TRBD1	TRBV6-2/TRBV6-3	TRBJ1-6
CASSYSGQGRQPQHF	TGTGCCAGCAGTTACTCGGGTCAGGGGCGCCAGCCCCAGCATTTT	many	-	TRBV6-5	TRBJ1-5
CASSLAPGVNSPLHF	TGTGCCAGCAGCTTGGCCCCTGGGGTTAATTCACCCCTCCACTTT	many	-	TRBV5-5	TRBJ1-6
CASSQDLAGDYNSPLHF	TGTGCCAGCAGCCAAGATTTGGCAGGAGATTATAATTCACCCCTCCACTTT	many	-	TRBV4-2	TRBJ1-6
CDSSQVNLVTTDTQYF	TGCGACAGCAGCCAAGTCAATCTGGTTACCACAGATACGCAGTATTTT	once	-	TRBV4-1	TRBJ2-3
CARRDRGSRNYNSPLHF	TGTGCCAGAAGGGACAGGGGTTCCCGGAACTATAATTCACCCCTCCACTTT	many	TRBD1	TRBV6-1	TRBJ1-6
CASSHLQGTTSSGNTIYF	TGCGCCAGCAGCCACCTGCAAGGGACAACAAGCTCTGGAAACACCATATATTTT	many	-	TRBV4-1	TRBJ1-3
CSAPYGQVGNTIYF	TGCAGTGCTCCATACGGACAGGTTGGCAACACCATATATTTT	many	TRBD1	TRBV20-1	TRBJ1-3
CASMDRVYTEAFF	TGTGCCAGCATGGACAGGGTCTACACTGAAGCTTTCTTT	many	TRBD1	TRBV6-1	TRBJ1-1
CASSLFPGNTIYF	TGTGCCAGCAGTTTATTTCCTGGAAACACCATATATTTT	many	-	TRBV27	TRBJ1-3
CVSSYRAAGGSPLHF	TGTGTCAGCAGCTACCGGGCCGCGGGTGGTTCACCCCTCCACTTT	-	-	TRBV5-6	TRBJ1-6
CASSQGGLAGGPRNEQYF	TGCGCCAGCAGCCAAGGAGGACTAGCGGGGGGGCCTAGGAACGAGCAGTACTTC	many	TRBD2	TRBV4-1	TRBJ2-7
CSASQDGYGYTF	TGCAGTGCTTCCCAGGACGGCTATGGCTACACCTTC	many	-	TRBV20-1	TRBJ1-2
CASSVRDRGISGANVLTF	TGTGCCAGCAGCGTCCGGGACAGGGGGATCTCTGGGGCCAACGTCCTGACTTTC	many	TRBD1	TRBV9	TRBJ2-6
CASRSQGASTGELFF	TGTGCCAGCAGATCTCAGGGGGCGAGCACCGGGGAGCTGTTTTTT	many	TRBD1	TRBV6-1	TRBJ2-2
CASRSGTGDYGYTF	TGTGCCAGCCGATCCGGGACAGGGGACTATGGCTACACCTTC	many	TRBD1	TRBV6-1	TRBJ1-2
CASQRDSGELFF	TGTGCCAGCCAAAGGGACTCCGGGGAGCTGTTTTTT	-	-	TRBV6-1	TRBJ2-2
CASSLDPSVEQFF	TGTGCCAGCAGCTTAGATCCGAGTGTGGAGCAGTTCTTC	many	-	TRBV7-2	TRBJ2-1
CAGASHRGTYEQYF	TGTGCCGGCGCGAGTCACAGGGGGACGTACGAGCAGTACTTC	-	TRBD1	TRBV6-1	TRBJ2-7
CASSPGHIEKLFF	TGTGCCAGCAGCCCGGGACATATTGAAAAACTGTTTTTT	many	-	TRBV3-1	TRBJ1-4
CASSPTRADYGYTF	TGTGCCAGCTCACCCACCCGGGCGGACTATGGCTACACCTTC	many	-	TRBV18	TRBJ1-2
CSVGLLATNEKLFF	TGCAGCGTTGGACTTCTCGCAACTAATGAAAAACTGTTTTTT	many	-	TRBV29-1	TRBJ1-4
CASSYSTAAAGNTIYF	TGTGCCAGCAGTTACTCGACGGCGGCAGCTGGAAACACCATATATTTT	many	-	TRBV6-5	TRBJ1-3
CASSYSTGESGYTF	TGTGCCAGCAGTTACTCGACAGGGGAAAGTGGCTACACCTTC	many	TRBD1	TRBV6-2/TRBV6-3	TRBJ1-2
CASMGQLRQPLHF	TGTGCCAGCATGGGACAGCTACGTCAACCCCTCCACTTT	many	TRBD1	TRBV2	TRBJ1-6
CASSQGQGVGNEQFF	TGTGCCAGCAGCCAAGGACAGGGGGTGGGTAATGAGCAGTTCTTC	many	TRBD1	TRBV3-1	TRBJ2-1
CASSQDYLYGYTF	TGTGCCAGCTCGCAGGACTACCTCTATGGCTACACCTTC	many	-	TRBV18	TRBJ1-2
CVSTRDRGLSTEAFF	TGTGTCAGCACCCGGGACAGGGGTTTGAGCACTGAAGCTTTCTTT	-	TRBD1	TRBV12-3/TRBV12-4	TRBJ1-1
CAWSSDFDEKLFF	TGTGCCTGGAGTTCAGACTTCGATGAAAAACTGTTTTTT	many	-	TRBV30	TRBJ1-4
CASSPDRVSPLRGQFF	TGTGCCAGCAGCCCCGACAGGGTATCTCCTCTCAGGGGGCAGTTCTTC	many	TRBD1	TRBV5-5	TRBJ2-1
CASSRDLREWDLGANVLTF	TGTGCCAGCAGCCGAGATCTGAGGGAGTGGGATCTGGGGGCCAACGTCCTGACTTTC	few	-	TRBV3-1	TRBJ2-6
CASSYGAPYNEQFF	TGCGCCAGCAGCTATGGGGCTCCCTACAATGAGCAGTTCTTC	many	-	TRBV5-1	TRBJ2-1
CSARTGSLNTEAFF	TGCAGTGCCAGGACAGGGAGTTTGAACACTGAAGCTTTCTTT	-	TRBD1	TRBV20-1	TRBJ1-1